These 25 T cell receptor beta chains originate from one sample sequenced in a study of T cell changes during pregnancy in multiple sclerosis (dated by TCRdb to between 2018 and 2021). The library was produced with the immunoSEQ multiplex PCR assay. This is the immuneACCESS table as TCRdb keeps it, with only in-frame sequences that have V and J called. A part of the clones is gone; compared with another copy, unresolved V genes explain less than half, and the rest is unexplained. The sample table records about 36,000 clones; 70% to 90% of these occur just once. Clones ranked in the top ten supply over 0.5% of the sample. Source: CD4+ T cells from peripheral blood mononuclear cells, taken in the first trimester of pregnancy. All receptors come from a female donor with multiple sclerosis, enrolled in a pregnancy study.

Only one count was recorded for this clone. The chain is built from TRBV7-3 and TRBJ2-1, with 12 bases fitting TRBD1. The CDR3 consists of 18 residues. The germline gives CDR1 SGHTA, CDR2 FQGTGA. V lost 1 base to trimming and J lost 5 bases; unmatched junction nucleotides: 9. The CDR3 DNA reads as TGTGCCAGCAGCTTAATATCCGGGACAGGGGGCCGTCACAATGAGCAGTTCTTC. It yields the protein CASSLISGTGGRHNEQFF. Supplemented by reference TRBV7-3 and TRBJ2-1, the full variable domain reads GAGVSQTPSNKVTEKGKYVELRCDPISGHTALYWYRQSLGQGPEFLIYFQGTGAADDSGLPNDRFFAVRPEGSVSTLKIQRTERGDSAVYLCASSLISGTGGRHNEQFFGPGTRLTVL.

This chain joins TRBV5-8 and TRBJ1-1, with TRBD1 matching 10 bases. V was clipped by 0 bases and J by 1 base; unmatched bases: 9. The CDR3 sequence is 18 residues long. CDR1 SGHTS and CDR2 YDEGEE come from the germline V gene. The CDR3 DNA reads TGTGCCAGCAGCTTGGTAGGGACAGGGGCCTTCCAGAACACTGAAGCTTTCTTT. This codes for CASSLVGTGAFQNTEAFF.

The CDR3 coding sequence is TGTGCCAGCAGCCTCCAACAGGGGGCCCTTAACAACATTCAGTACTTC. Its protein is CASSLQQGALNNIQYF. The chain joins TRBV28 to TRBJ2-4, with 9 bases aligning to TRBD1. J lost 7 bases, V lost 6 bases, and 13 bases had no gene match. This CDR3 is built from 16 residues. Germline loops: CDR1 MDHEN, CDR2 SYDVKM.

This chain uses TRBV5-4 with TRBJ1-1; 10 positions match TRBD1. Germline V lookup: CDR1 SGHNT, CDR2 YYREEE (reference sequence). There are 16 residues in the CDR3. The V gene end was trimmed by 4 bases and the J gene end by 1 base; junction bases not matched to a gene: 7. CDR3 sequence (DNA): TGTGCCAGCAGCCCCGGGACAGGGGACGGGAACACTGAAGCTTTCTTT. Its protein is CASSPGTGDGNTEAFF.

The rearrangement links TRBV21-1 to TRBJ2-5; TRBD2 is the table's D call, not checked against the DNA. TRBV21-1 is an annotated pseudogene. This CDR3 comprises 11 residues. The CDR3: CATDSQETQYF. Written as DNA, the CDR3 is TGTGCCACGGACTCACAAGAGACCCAGTACTTC.

This clone turned up a few times. The gene calls are TRBV7-2 and TRBJ1-1, with D perhaps TRBD1 (6 bases). The CDR3 sequence is 12 residues long. V lost 3 bases, J lost 6 bases, and 8 bases lay in between. Germline lookup yields CDR1 SGHTA and CDR2 FQGNSA. The CDR3 DNA reads TGTGCCAGCAGCTTCCGGACAGCTGAAGCTTTCTTT. Protein sequence: CASSFRTAEAFF.

The rearrangement joins TRBV28 to TRBJ1-1; D unresolved. V dropped 3 bases and J dropped 4 bases, with 9 bases sitting between them. The CDR3 has 13 residues. The germline CDR1 and CDR2 sequences are MDHEN and SYDVKM. The CDR3 spells CASSFSGLTEAFF. The CDR3 nucleotides are TGTGCCAGCAGTTTCTCTGGCCTCACTGAAGCTTTCTTT.

The chain employs TRBV2 and TRBJ2-5; 8 bases match TRBD2. CDR3 size: 13 residues. J lost 4 bases, V lost 4 bases, and 2 bases had no gene match. Germline-derived CDR1 and CDR2 are SNHLY and FYNNEI. The CDR3 region has the DNA TGTGCCAGCAGTGGAGCGGGAGTAGAGACCCAGTACTTC. Protein: CASSGAGVETQYF.

CDR3 sequence: CASSQELGRIGGYTF. CDR3 in DNA: TGTGCCAGCAGCCAAGAACTGGGGCGGATTGGTGGCTACACCTTC. This chain links TRBV14 with TRBJ1-2; weak D call: TRBD1 (5 bases). Germline CDR1 reads SGHDN; CDR2 reads FVKESK. The CDR3 is 15 amino acids. V dropped 0 bases and J dropped 7 bases, with 15 bases sitting between them.

The chain recombines TRBV5-1 with TRBJ2-1; 10 bases line up with TRBD1. Germline trimming cut 0 bases from V and 9 bases from J; bases unmatched to any gene: 6. The CDR3 is 15 amino acids. Germline V lookup: CDR1 SGHRS, CDR2 YFSETQ. CDR3 residues: CASSLGGQGQGEQFF. The CDR3 region has the DNA TGCGCCAGCAGCTTGGGGGGACAGGGGCAGGGTGAGCAGTTCTTC.

This clone was picked up one time. The chain joins TRBV5-4 to TRBJ2-7, with TRBD1 identical over 7 bases. With 4 bases clipped from V and 6 bases from J, the junction kept 10 bases outside the gene matches. Germline V gene lookup returns CDR1 SGHNT and CDR2 YYREEE (reference sequence). The CDR3 totals 14 residues. Here the CDR3 reads CASSPRQGRGEQYF. In DNA form, the CDR3 reads TGTGCCAGCAGCCCCCGACAGGGTCGAGGCGAGCAGTACTTC.

In nucleotides, the CDR3 is TGTGCCAGCAGCTTATCGCAGGTTACCGTCGGCAATGAGCAGTTCTTC. Amino acid sequence: CASSLSQVTVGNEQFF. The chain links TRBV7-6 to TRBJ2-1; D is unresolved. CDR1 is SGHVS and CDR2 is FNYEAQ in the germline V gene. With 2 bases removed from V and 6 bases from J, the gap between germline ends came to 17 bases. This CDR3 spans 16 amino acids.

CDR3 in amino acids: CASMGSGGSSSYNEQFF. DNA of the CDR3: TGTGCCAGTATGGGTAGCGGGGGGTCGAGCTCCTACAATGAGCAGTTCTTC. The chain has TRBV19 and TRBJ2-1, with 10 bases matching TRBD2. The V gene's germline CDR1 is LNHDA and CDR2 SQIVND (reference sequence). The junction had 9 bases not matched to a gene; V was cut back by 7 bases and J by 0 bases. There are 17 residues in the CDR3. The variable domain in full, with the rest retrieved from reference TRBV19 and TRBJ2-1, is DGGITQSPKYLFRKEGQNVTLSCEQNLNHDAMYWYRQDPGQGLRLIYYSQIVNDFQKGDIAEGYSVSREKKESFPLTVTSAQKNPTAFYLCASMGSGGSSSYNEQFFGPGTRLTVL.

The V call is TRBV7-3, the J call TRBJ1-1, with D uncertain. The V gene's germline CDR1 is SGHTA and CDR2 FQGTGA. The CDR3 runs to 14 residues. The V end was cut by 6 bases, the J end by 3 bases, with 14 bases between. The CDR3: CASRPTGIYTEAFF. Here the CDR3 DNA reads TGTGCCAGCAGGCCGACCGGGATCTACACTGAAGCTTTCTTT.

The CDR3 sequence: CASSKPRQLQGLGYTF. The CDR3 region has the DNA TGTGCCAGCAGCAAACCCCGGCAACTACAGGGCTTAGGCTACACCTTC. The chain couples TRBV25-1 to TRBJ1-2, with D perhaps matching TRBD1 (6 bases). The CDR3 is 16 amino acids. V lost 6 bases, J lost 8 bases, and 25 bases lay in between. Looked up from germline, CDR1 is MGHDK and CDR2 is SYGVNS.

The chain uses TRBV5-6 and TRBJ2-7; TRBD2 aligns across 8 bases. The CDR3 is made up of 16 amino acids. CDR1 is SGHDT, CDR2 YYEEEE, per germline. With V trimmed by 0 bases and J by 0 bases, 5 bases remained unmatched. Written as DNA, the CDR3 is TGTGCCAGCAGCTTGGGGTTCGCGGGGGGCTCCTACGAGCAGTACTTC. It is translated as CASSLGFAGGSYEQYF. Using reference TRBV5-6 and TRBJ2-7 for the parts outside the CDR3, the full variable domain is DAGVTQSPTHLIKTRGQQVTLRCSPKSGHDTVSWYQQALGQGPQFIFQYYEEEERQRGNFPDRFSGHQFPNYSSELNVNALLLGDSALYLCASSLGFAGGSYEQYFGPGTRLTVT.

The rearrangement joins TRBV11-1 to TRBJ2-1; 12 bases fit TRBD2. V lost 3 bases and J lost 7; bases outside the gene matches: 4. This CDR3 has 15 residues. CDR1 and CDR2 from the germline V gene are SGHAT and FQDESV (reference sequence). The CDR3, as DNA: TGTGCCAGCAGCTTCTATACTAGCGGGAGGAATGAGCAGTTCTTC. Translation: CASSFYTSGRNEQFF.

The V gene is TRBV30, the J gene TRBJ2-5, with 7 positions matching TRBD2. The CDR3 runs 13 residues. Trimming took 2 bases from V and 1 from J; bases not matched to a gene: 1. Germline assignment: CDR1 GTSNPN and CDR2 SVGIG (reference sequence). The CDR3 loop reads CAWSRTSQETQYF. CDR3 coding DNA: TGTGCCTGGAGTCGGACTAGCCAAGAGACCCAGTACTTC.

The V gene is TRBV28, the J gene TRBJ1-5, with D tentatively TRBD1 (6 bases). CDR1 is MDHEN and CDR2 is SYDVKM in the germline V gene. The CDR3 loop spans 15 amino acids. V shed 6 bases and J shed 0 bases, with 12 bases lying between them. In nucleotides, the CDR3 is TGTGCCAGCAGATCAGGGGCGGGTAGCAATCAGCCCCAGCATTTT. This encodes CASRSGAGSNQPQHF.

The genes are TRBV19 and TRBJ1-1; 7 nucleotides match TRBD1. CDR1 LNHDA and CDR2 SQIVND come from the germline V gene (reference sequence). The CDR3 has 15 residues. V shed 6 bases, J shed 1 base, and the junction held 8 bases outside the gene matches. CDR3 protein: CASRTTGTENTEAFF. In DNA form, the CDR3 reads TGTGCCAGTAGAACAACCGGGACAGAGAACACTGAAGCTTTCTTT.

The CDR3 DNA follows: TGTGCCAGCAGAGAAGCCTCCAGGGGGCCGAACACTGAAGCTTTCTTT. Protein: CASREASRGPNTEAFF. This chain uses TRBV27 with TRBJ1-1, with TRBD1 identical over 8 bases. Germline V gene lookup returns CDR1 MNHEY and CDR2 SMNVEV (reference sequence). The length of the CDR3 is 16 residues. V lost 6 bases, J lost 1 base, and 10 bases stayed unmatched.

The chain employs TRBV4-2 and TRBJ1-2; weak D call: TRBD1 (5 bases). This CDR3 contains 17 residues. Germline assignment: CDR1 LGHNA and CDR2 YNFKEQ. Between the trimmed V and J ends, which lost 5 bases and 0 bases, there was a span of 19 bases. In DNA, the CDR3 is TGTGCCAGCAGCAATCCTACTCAGGGATCGGCTAACTATGGCTACACCTTC. It is translated as CASSNPTQGSANYGYTF.

V is TRBV7-3 and J is TRBJ1-6; D may be TRBD1 (6 bases). Trimming removed 5 bases at V and 6 bases at J, with 17 bases between. The germline V gene has CDR1 SGHTA and CDR2 FQGTGA. This CDR3 is built from 16 residues. CDR3 in DNA: TGTGCCAGCAGCGACCACCGGGACAAATTTAATTCACCCCTCCACTTT. It encodes CASSDHRDKFNSPLHF.

The chain has TRBV25-1 and TRBJ1-1; tentatively, D is TRBD1 (6 bases). Between the trimmed V and J ends, which lost 1 base and 5 bases, there was a span of 14 bases. Germline V CDR1 and CDR2: MGHDK, SYGVNS. This CDR3 contains 15 residues. CDR3 coding DNA: TGTGCCAGCAGTGAATCCCCCGGGGGGCTGACTGAAGCTTTCTTT. Amino acid sequence: CASSESPGGLTEAFF.

This clone was seen a single time. The rearrangement uses TRBV18 and TRBJ1-3, with D possibly matching TRBD1 (6 bases). From germline, CDR1 is KGHSH and CDR2 LQKENI. V was trimmed by 1 base and J by 8 bases, leaving 15 bases between them. The CDR3 has 15 residues. The DNA for the CDR3 is TGTGCCAGCTCACCACGGGCAGGGGCGCAGGACACCATATATTTT. This gives the protein CASSPRAGAQDTIYF. Filled out from reference TRBV18 and TRBJ1-3, the complete variable domain reads NAGVMQNPRHLVRRRGQEARLRCSPMKGHSHVYWYRQLPEEGLKFMVYLQKENIIDESGMPKERFSAEFPKEGPSILRIQQVVRGDSAAYFCASSPRAGAQDTIYFGEGSWLTVV.